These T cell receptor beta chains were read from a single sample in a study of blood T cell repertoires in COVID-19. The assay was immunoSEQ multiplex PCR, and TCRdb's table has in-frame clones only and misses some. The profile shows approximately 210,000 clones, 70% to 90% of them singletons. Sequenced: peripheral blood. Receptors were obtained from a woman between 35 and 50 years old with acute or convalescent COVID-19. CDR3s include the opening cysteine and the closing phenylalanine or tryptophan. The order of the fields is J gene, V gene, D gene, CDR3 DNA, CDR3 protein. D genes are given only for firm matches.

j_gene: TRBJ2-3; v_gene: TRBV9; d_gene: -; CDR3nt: TGTGCCAGCAGCGTAGGCATAGCAGCTAGCACAGATACGCAGTATTTT; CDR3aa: CASSVGIAASTDTQYF
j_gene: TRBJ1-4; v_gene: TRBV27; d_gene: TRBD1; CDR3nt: TGTGCCAGCAGTCCCAGGGGGCTTACTAATGAAAAACTGTTTTTT; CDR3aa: CASSPRGLTNEKLFF
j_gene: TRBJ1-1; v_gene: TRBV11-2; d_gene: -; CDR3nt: TGTGCCAGCAGCTCGCTGAGCCGAGGGACAAACACTGAAGCTTTCTTT; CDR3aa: CASSSLSRGTNTEAFF
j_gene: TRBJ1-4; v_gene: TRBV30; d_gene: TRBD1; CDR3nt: TGTGCCTGGGGGACAGGAGTTAATGAAAAACTGTTTTTT; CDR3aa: CAWGTGVNEKLFF
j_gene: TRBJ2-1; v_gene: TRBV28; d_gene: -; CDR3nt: TGTGCCAGCAGTCCGGGGACTGGTTACAATGAGCAGTTCTTC; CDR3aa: CASSPGTGYNEQFF
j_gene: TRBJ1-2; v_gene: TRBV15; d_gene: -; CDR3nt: TGTGCCACCAGCAGAGACTTGGGGGGTGGGTATGGCTACACCTTC; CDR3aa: CATSRDLGGGYGYTF
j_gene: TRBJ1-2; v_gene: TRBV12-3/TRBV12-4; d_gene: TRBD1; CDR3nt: TGTGCCAGCAGTTATAGGACAGGAGGCTACACCTTC; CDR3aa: CASSYRTGGYTF
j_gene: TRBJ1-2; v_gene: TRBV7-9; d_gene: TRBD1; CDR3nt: TGTGCCAGCAGCCCCGGGACAGCCGAATTACGCTATGGCTACACCTTC; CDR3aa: CASSPGTAELRYGYTF
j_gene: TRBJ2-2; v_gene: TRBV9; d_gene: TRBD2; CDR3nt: TGTGCCAGCAGCCTCGGGCCGGGCGGGGGGTCGAACACCGGGGAGCTGTTTTTT; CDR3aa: CASSLGPGGGSNTGELFF
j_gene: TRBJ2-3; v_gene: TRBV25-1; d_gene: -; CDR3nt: TGTGCCAGCAGTGATTCCCTAGTGCCAGATACGCAGTATTTT; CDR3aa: CASSDSLVPDTQYF
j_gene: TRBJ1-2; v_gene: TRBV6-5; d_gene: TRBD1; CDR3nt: TGTGCCAGCAGACCCGGGACAGACTATGGCTACACCTTC; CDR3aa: CASRPGTDYGYTF